The source of this T cell receptor (beta chain) is a study of blood T cells in healthy people across ages. Using a J-beta primer mix together with a sample-barcoded 5' primer, a second PCR was run for roughly 6 to 12 cycles. Each cDNA molecule was tagged by a template-switch adaptor with 12 random nucleotides. Each CDR3 protein gets one entry after TCRdb re-called the 5' RACE reads with MiXCR. This sample has under 750,000 distinct CDR3 sequences, with more than 45% found just once. On this clonotype itself: Its matching antigen is unknown.

The V end lost 1 base, the J end lost 4 bases, and 8 bases lay between the germline ends. This CDR3 is built from 14 residues. The germline CDR1 and CDR2 sequences are SGHAT and FQNNGV. General study points: In long-lived donors, naive CD4+ cell counts and diversity exceeded those of aged donors.

The donors, healthy Caucasians from Russia, were aged roughly 6 to 90. Every participating donor contributed about 10 milliliters of peripheral blood through a draw. The origin of this receptor is a man aged 80 or over in good health. The rearrangement links TRBV11-2 to TRBJ2-1; D gene uncertain. Material: blood. This CDR3 is CASSLGRLYNEQFF. The CDR3 DNA follows: TGTGCCAGCAGCTTAGGACGGTTATACAATGAGCAGTTCTTC.